This T cell receptor beta chain was captured in a study of cytomegalovirus exposure and HLA in healthy donors. With regard to this clone: Its antigen is unidentified.

Vbeta (60) and Jbeta (13) primers were used in the PCR. Only in-frame clones appear in the TCRdb table, and some are missing; sequencing was by immunoSEQ multiplex PCR. This sample has about 160,000 clones, with about 80% found just once. Broader study findings: 150 to 200 TCR beta chains were listed as cytomegalovirus-associated. About 87% or about 30% of the time was how often most TCR beta V segments were productive, according to an earlier analysis.

The CDR3 loop spans 14 amino acids. Germline-derived CDR1 and CDR2 are LGHNA and YNFKEQ. Trimming took off 4 bases at V and 7 bases at J, with 17 bases between the two ends. Input material: PBMCs. This clonotype was obtained from a woman aged 45-60 years in good health and CMV-seronegative. The rearrangement links TRBV4-2 to TRBJ2-7; maybe TRBD1 (8 bases). This CDR3 is CASSRGQGGSEQYF. CDR3 coding DNA: TGTGCCAGCAGCCGCGGACAGGGAGGGTCGGAGCAGTACTTC.